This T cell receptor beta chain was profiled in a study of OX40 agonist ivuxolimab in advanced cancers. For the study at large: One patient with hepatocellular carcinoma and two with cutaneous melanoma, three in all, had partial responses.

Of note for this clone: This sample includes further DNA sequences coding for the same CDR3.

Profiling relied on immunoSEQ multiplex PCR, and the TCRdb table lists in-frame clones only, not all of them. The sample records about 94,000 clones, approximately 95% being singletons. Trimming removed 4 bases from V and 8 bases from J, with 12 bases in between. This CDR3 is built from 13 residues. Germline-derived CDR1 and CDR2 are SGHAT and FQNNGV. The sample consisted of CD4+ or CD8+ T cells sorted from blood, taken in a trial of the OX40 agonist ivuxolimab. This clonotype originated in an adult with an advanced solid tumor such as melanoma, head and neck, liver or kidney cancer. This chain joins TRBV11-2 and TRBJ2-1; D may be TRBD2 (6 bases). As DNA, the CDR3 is TGTGCCAGCAGCTCGGGACTGGACGATGAGCAGTTCTTC. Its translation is CASSSGLDDEQFF.